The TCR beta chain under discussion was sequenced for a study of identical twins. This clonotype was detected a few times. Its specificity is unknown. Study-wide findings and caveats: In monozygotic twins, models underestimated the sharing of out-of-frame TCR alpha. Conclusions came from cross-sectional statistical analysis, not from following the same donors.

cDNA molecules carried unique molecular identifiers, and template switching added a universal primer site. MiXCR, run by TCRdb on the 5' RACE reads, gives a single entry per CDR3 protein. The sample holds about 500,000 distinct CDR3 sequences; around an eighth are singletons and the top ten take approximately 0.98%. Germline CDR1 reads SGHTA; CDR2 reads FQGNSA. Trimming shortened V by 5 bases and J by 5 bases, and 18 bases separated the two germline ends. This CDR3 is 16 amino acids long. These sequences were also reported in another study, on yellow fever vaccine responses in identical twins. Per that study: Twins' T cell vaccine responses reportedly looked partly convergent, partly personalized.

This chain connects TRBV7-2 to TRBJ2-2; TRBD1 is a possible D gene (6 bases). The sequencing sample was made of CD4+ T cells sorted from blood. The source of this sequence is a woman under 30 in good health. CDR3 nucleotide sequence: TGTGCCAGCAGCCTGAGACATACAGGGATAACCGGGGAGCTGTTTTTT. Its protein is CASSLRHTGITGELFF.